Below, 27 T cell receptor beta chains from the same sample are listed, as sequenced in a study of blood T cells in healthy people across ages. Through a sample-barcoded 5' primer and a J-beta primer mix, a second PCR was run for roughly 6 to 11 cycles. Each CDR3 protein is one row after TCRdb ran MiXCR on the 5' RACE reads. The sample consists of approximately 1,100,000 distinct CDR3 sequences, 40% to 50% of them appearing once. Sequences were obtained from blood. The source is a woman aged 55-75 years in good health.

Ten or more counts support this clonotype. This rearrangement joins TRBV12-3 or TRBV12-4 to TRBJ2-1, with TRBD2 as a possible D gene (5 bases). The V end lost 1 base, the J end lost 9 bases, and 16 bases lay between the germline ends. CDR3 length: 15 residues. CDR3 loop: CASSLGAPRGAEQFF. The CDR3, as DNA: TGTGCCAGCAGTTTAGGGGCCCCCCGGGGAGCTGAGCAGTTCTTC.

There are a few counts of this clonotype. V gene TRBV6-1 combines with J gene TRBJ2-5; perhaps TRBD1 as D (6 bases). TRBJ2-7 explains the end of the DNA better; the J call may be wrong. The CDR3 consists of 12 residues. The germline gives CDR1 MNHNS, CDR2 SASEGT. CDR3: CASSASGDEQYF. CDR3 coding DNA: TGTGCCAGCAGTGCCTCAGGGGACGAGCAGTACTTC.

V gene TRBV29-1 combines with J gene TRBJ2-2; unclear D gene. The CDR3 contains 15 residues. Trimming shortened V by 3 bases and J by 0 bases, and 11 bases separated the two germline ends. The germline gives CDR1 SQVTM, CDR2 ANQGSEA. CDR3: CSVDSRSSNTGELFF. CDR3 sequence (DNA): TGCAGCGTTGACAGCAGAAGTTCGAACACCGGGGAGCTGTTTTTT.

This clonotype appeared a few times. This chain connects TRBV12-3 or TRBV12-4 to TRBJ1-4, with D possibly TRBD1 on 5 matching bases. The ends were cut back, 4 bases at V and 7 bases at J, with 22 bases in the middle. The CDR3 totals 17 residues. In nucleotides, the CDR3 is TGTGCCAGCAGTTCATTGGTAGGGGCAGAAACGTTTGAAAAACTGTTTTTT. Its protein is CASSSLVGAETFEKLFF.

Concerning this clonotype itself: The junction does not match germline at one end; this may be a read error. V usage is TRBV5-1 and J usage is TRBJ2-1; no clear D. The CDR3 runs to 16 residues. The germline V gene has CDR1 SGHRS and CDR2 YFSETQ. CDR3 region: CASNLVPGLPTDEQFF. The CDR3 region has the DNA TGCGCCAGCAACTTGGTCCCGGGCCTACCTACAGATGAGCAGTTCTTC.

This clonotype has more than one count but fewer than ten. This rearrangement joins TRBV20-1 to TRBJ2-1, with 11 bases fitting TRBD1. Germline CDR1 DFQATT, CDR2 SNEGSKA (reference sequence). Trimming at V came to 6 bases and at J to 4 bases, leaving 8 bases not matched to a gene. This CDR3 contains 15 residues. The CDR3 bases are TGCAGTGCCCTCCCCTGGGACAGGGGGTACAATGAGCAGTTCTTC. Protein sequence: CSALPWDRGYNEQFF.

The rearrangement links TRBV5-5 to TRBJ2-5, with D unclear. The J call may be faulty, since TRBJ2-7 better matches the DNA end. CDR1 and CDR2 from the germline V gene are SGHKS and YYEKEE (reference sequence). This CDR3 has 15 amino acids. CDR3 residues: CASSLAASQPYEQYF. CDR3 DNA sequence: TGTGCCAGCAGCTTGGCCGCCTCTCAGCCCTACGAGCAGTACTTC.

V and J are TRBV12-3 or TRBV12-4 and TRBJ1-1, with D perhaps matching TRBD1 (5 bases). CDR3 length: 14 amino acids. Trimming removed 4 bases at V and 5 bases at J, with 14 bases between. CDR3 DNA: TGTGCCAGCAGTTCCCTCCAGGGTGGGACTGAAGCTTTCTTT. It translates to CASSSLQGGTEAFF.

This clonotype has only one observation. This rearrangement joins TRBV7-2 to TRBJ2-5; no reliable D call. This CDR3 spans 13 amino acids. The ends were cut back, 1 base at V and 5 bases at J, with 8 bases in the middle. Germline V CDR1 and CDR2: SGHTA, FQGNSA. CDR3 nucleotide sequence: TGTGCCAGCAGCTTAGGTCGGGCGGAGACCCAGTACTTC. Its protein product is CASSLGRAETQYF.

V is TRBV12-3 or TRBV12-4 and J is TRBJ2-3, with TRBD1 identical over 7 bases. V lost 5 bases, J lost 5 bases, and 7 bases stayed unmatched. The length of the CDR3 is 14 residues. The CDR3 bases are TGTGCCAGCAGTCCACGGGACAGAGAAGATACGCAGTATTTT. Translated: CASSPRDREDTQYF.

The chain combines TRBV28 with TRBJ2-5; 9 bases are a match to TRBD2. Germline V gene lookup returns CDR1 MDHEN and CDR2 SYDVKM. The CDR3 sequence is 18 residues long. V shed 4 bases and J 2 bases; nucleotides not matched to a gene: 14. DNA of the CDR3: TGTGCCAGCAGTTATGGGCCCCGCGGGAGGGCCCCTCAAGAGACCCAGTACTTC. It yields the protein CASSYGPRGRAPQETQYF.

CDR3 nucleotides: TGCGCCAGCAGTCAAAGGACAGAAGGCCGATACGAGCAGTACTTC. The encoded protein is CASSQRTEGRYEQYF. The chain has TRBV4-1 and TRBJ2-7, with D perhaps matching TRBD1 (6 bases). Germline V gene data show CDR1 as MGHRA and CDR2 as YSYEKL. This CDR3 spans 15 amino acids. The V end was cut by 6 bases, the J end by 4 bases, with 19 bases between.

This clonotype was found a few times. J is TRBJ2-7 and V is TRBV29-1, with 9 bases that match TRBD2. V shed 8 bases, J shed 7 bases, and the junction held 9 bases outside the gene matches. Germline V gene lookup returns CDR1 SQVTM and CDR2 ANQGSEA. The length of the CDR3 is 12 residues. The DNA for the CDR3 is TGCAGCACGACTAGCGGTTACAATGAGCAGTACTTC. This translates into CSTTSGYNEQYF.

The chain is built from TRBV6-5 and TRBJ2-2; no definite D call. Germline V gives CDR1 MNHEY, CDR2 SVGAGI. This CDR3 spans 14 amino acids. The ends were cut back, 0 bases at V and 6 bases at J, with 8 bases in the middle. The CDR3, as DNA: TGTGCCAGCAGTTACTCCGGAGTGTCCGGGGAGCTGTTTTTT. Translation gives CASSYSGVSGELFF.

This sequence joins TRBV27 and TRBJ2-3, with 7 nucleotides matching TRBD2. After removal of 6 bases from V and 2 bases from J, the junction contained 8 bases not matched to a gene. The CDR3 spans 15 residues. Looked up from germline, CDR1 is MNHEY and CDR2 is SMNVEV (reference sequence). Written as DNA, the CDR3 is TGTGCCAGCAGGCAACTGCTAGCGGTCACAGATACGCAGTATTTT. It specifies CASRQLLAVTDTQYF.

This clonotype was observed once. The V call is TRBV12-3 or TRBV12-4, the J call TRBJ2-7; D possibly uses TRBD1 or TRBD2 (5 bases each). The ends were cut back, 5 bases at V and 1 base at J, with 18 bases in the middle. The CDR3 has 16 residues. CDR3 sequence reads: CASSGTERTRSYEQYF. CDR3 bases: TGTGCCAGCAGTGGGACCGAGCGGACTCGGTCCTACGAGCAGTACTTC.

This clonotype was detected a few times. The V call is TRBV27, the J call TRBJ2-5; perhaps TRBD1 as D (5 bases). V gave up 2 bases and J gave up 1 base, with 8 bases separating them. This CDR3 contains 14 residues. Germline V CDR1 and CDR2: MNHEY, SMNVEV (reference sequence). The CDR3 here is CASSLGAIQETQYF. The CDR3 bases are TGTGCCAGCAGTTTAGGGGCGATCCAAGAGACCCAGTACTTC.

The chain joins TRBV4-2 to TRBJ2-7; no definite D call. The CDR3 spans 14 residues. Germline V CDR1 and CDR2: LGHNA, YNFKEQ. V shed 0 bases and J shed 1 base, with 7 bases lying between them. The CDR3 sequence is CASSQETSSYEQYF. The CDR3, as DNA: TGTGCCAGCAGCCAAGAGACATCTTCCTACGAGCAGTACTTC.

The CDR3 reads CASSPISPLGGANVLTF. CDR3 DNA sequence: TGTGCCAGCAGCCCAATAAGTCCCCTGGGGGGGGCCAACGTCCTGACTTTC. The V call is TRBV7-9, the J call TRBJ2-6; no clear D gene. Germline values: CDR1 SEHNR, CDR2 FQNEAQ (reference sequence). The CDR3 totals 17 residues. With 5 bases removed from V and 4 bases from J, the gap between germline ends came to 18 bases.

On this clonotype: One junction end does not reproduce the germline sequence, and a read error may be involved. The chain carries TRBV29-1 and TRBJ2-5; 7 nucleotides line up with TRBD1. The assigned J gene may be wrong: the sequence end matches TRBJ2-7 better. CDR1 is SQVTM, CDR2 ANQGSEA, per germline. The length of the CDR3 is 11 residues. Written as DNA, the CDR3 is TGCGGCGTCGACAGGGCACACGAGCAGTACTTC. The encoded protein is CGVDRAHEQYF.

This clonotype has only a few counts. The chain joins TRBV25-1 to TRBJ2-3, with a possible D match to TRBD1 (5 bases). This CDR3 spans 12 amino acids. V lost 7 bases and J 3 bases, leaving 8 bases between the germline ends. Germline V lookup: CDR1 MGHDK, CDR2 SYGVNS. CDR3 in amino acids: CASNQGTDTQYF. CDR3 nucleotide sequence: TGTGCCAGCAACCAGGGAACAGATACGCAGTATTTT.

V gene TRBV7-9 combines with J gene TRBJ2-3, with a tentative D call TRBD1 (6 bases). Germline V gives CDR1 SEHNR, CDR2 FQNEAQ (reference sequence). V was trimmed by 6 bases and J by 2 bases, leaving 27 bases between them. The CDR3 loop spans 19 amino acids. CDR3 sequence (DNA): TGTGCCAGCAGTACCAGGGCTAGGTTCCGAGGGGACAACACAGATACGCAGTATTTT. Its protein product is CASSTRARFRGDNTDTQYF.

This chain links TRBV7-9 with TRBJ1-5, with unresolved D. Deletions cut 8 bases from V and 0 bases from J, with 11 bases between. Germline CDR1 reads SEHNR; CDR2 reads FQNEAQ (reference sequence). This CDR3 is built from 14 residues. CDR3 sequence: CASAVGNSNQPQHF. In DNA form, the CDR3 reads TGTGCCAGCGCTGTGGGAAATAGCAATCAGCCCCAGCATTTT.

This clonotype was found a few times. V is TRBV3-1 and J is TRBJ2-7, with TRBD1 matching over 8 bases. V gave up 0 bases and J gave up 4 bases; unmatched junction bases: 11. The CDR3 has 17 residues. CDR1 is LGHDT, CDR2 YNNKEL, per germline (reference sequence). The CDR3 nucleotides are TGTGCCAGCAGCCAAGATCCCAGGACAGGGATCAAGTACGAGCAGTACTTC. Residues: CASSQDPRTGIKYEQYF.

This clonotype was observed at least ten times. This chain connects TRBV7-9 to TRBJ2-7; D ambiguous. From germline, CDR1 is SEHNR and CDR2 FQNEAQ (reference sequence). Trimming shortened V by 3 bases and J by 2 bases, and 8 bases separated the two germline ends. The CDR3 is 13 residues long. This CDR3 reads CASSLLSPYEQYF. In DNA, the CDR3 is TGTGCCAGCAGCTTGTTGAGCCCCTACGAGCAGTACTTC.

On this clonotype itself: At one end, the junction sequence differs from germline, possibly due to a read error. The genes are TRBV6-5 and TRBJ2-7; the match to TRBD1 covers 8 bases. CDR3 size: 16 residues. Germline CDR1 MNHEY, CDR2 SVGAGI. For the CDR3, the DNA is TGTGCCAGCAGTAAGTCCGGGACAGGTATTTCCAACGAGCCGTACTTC. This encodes CASSKSGTGISNEPYF.

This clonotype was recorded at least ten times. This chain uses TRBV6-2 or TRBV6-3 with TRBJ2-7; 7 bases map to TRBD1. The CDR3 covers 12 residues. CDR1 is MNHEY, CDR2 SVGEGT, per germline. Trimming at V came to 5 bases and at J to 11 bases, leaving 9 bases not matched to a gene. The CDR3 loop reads CASSGTGAPEYF. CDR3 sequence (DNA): TGTGCCAGCAGTGGAACAGGGGCCCCTGAGTACTTC.